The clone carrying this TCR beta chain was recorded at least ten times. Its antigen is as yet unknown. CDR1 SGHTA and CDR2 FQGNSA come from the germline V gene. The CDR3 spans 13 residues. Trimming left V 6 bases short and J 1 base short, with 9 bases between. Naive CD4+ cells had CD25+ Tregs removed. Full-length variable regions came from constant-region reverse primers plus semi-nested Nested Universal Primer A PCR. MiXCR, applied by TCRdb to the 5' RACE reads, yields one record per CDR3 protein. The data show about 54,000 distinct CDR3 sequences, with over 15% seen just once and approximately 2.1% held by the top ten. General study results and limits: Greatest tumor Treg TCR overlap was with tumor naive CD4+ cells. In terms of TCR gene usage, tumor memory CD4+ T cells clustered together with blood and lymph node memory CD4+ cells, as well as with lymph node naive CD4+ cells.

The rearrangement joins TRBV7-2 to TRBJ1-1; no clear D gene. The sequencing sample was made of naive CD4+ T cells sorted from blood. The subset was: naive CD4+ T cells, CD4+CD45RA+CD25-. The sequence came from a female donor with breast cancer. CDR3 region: CASSNGGNTEAFF. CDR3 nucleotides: TGTGCCAGCAGTAACGGAGGGAACACTGAAGCTTTCTTT.